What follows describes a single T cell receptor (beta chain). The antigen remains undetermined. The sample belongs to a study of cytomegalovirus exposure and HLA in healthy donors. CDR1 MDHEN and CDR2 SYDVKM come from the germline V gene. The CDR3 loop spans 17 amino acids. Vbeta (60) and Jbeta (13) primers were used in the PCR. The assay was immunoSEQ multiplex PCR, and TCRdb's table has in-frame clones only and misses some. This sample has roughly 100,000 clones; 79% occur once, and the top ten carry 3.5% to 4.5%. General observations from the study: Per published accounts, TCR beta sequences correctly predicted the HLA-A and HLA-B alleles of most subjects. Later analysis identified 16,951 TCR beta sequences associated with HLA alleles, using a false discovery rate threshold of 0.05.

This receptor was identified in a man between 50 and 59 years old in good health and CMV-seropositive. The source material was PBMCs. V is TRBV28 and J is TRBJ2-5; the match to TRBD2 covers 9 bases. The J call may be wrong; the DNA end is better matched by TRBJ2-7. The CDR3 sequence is CASTQGSGSPLSYEQYF. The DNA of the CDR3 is TGTGCCAGCACCCAGGGTAGCGGGAGTCCACTGTCCTACGAGCAGTACTTC.